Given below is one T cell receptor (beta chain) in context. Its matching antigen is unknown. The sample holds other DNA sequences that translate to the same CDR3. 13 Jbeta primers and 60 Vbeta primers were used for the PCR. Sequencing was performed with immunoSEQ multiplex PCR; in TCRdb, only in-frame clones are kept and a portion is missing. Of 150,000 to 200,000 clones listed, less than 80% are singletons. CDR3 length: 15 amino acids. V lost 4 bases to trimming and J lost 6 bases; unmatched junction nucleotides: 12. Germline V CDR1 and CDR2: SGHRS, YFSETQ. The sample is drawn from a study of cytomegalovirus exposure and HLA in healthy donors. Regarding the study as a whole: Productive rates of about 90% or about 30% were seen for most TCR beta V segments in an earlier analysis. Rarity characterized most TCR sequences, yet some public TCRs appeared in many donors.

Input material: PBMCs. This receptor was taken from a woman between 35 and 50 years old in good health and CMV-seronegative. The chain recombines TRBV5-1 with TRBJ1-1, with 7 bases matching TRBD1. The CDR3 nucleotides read TGCGCCAGCAGCCCTTCCGACAGGGTTCTTTCTGAAGCTTTCTTT. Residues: CASSPSDRVLSEAFF.